This note documents a single T cell receptor (beta chain) sequence. Antigen: not known. These data belong to a study of identical twins. CDR3 size: 15 residues. Trimming left V 5 bases short and J 3 bases short, with 17 bases between. Germline V gene sequence: CDR1 GTSNPN, CDR2 SVGIG (reference sequence). Unique molecular identifiers were in the cDNA, with template-switch universal primer binding. TCRdb independently ran MiXCR on the 5' RACE reads; one entry per CDR3 protein. Of roughly 200,000 distinct CDR3 sequences listed, roughly 7.5% were seen once; the top ten hold about 1.9%. General study findings and limits: Sequences that were out-of-frame, alpha and twin-shared displayed an excess of low generation probability.

The sample was also reused in another study, on yellow fever vaccine responses in identical twins.

The V and J genes are TRBV30 and TRBJ2-1, with D tentatively TRBD1 (6 bases). The receptor comes from a woman aged 18-29 years in good health. The sequenced material came from memory (CD45RO+) T cells sorted from blood. As DNA, the CDR3 is TGTGCCTGGGGTCTACCGGGACATGACTACAATGAGCAGTTCTTC. Its translation is CAWGLPGHDYNEQFF.